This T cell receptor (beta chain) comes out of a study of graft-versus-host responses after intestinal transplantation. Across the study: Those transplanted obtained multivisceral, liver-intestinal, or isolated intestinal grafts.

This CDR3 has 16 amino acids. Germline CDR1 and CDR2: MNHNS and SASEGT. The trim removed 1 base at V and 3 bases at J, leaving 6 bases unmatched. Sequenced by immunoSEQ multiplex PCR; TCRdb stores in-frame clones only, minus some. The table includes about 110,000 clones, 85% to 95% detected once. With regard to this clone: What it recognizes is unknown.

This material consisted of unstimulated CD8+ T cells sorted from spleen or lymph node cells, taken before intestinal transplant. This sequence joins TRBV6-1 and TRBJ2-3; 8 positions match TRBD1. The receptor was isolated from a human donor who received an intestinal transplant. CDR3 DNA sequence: TGTGCCAGCAGTGAAGGGATAGGACAGGGTACAGATACGCAGTATTTT. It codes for CASSEGIGQGTDTQYF.